A selection of T cell receptor beta chains follows, all from one sample in a study of T cell responses to AZD1222 COVID-19 vaccine. Method: immunoSEQ multiplex PCR; TCRdb's copy keeps in-frame clones and lacks some. The sample comprises approximately 91,000 clones, over 75% of which are singletons, and about 14% rests with the top ten. The sequencing used peripheral blood, collected on day 0 of AZD1222 vaccination. The receptors shown here come from an adult in good health. Both conserved end residues are part of each CDR3. D genes are given only for firm matches. Only some rows state a clone size, as once, few, many or a class for expanded clones.

>TRBJ1-1|TRBD1|TRBV3-1/TRBV3-2|.
TGTGCCAGCAGCCAAGTCGGCAGGGGGATGACTGAAGCTTTCTTT
CASSQVGRGMTEAFF
>TRBJ1-6|.|TRBV5-1|.
TGCGCCAGCAGCCAGGGACAATTCGGCTCACCCCTCCACTTT
CASSQGQFGSPLHF
>TRBJ1-3|.|TRBV6-5|.
TGTGCCAGCATGGAGGGAAACACCATATATTTT
CASMEGNTIYF
>TRBJ1-2|.|TRBV14|.
TGTGCCAGCAGCCAAGTTGGGACACCTTATGGCTACACCTTC
CASSQVGTPYGYTF
>TRBJ2-5|.|TRBV2|.
TGTGCCAGCAGGCCCAATCGGGGGTCGGGAGAGACCCAGTACTTC
CASRPNRGSGETQYF
>TRBJ1-2|TRBD1|TRBV7-9|once
TGTGCCAGCAGCCCGGGACAGGGAATCCGCTATGGCTACACCTTC
CASSPGQGIRYGYTF
>TRBJ1-1|.|TRBV2|.
TGTGCCAGCAGTGTAACGATGACTACGAACACTGAAGCTTTCTTT
CASSVTMTTNTEAFF
>TRBJ1-2|.|TRBV29-1|.
TGCAGCGTTGCTCTGCAGGGCGGGTATGGCTACACCTTC
CSVALQGGYGYTF
>TRBJ2-3|TRBD2|TRBV9|.
TGTGCCAGCGGGGGGGTAGCGGAGACCGTTGGCACAGATACGCAGTATTTT
CASGGVAETVGTDTQYF
>TRBJ1-5|.|TRBV21-1|.
TGTGCCAGCAGCAATCCAGGGTATAGCAATCAGCCCCAGCATTTT
CASSNPGYSNQPQHF
>TRBJ1-4|.|TRBV20-1|.
TGCAGTGCTAGTATACAGTGGAATGAAAAACTGTTTTTT
CSASIQWNEKLFF
>TRBJ1-2|TRBD1|TRBV7-9|.
TGTGCCAGCAGCTTAGGGACAGGGGGAAATAACTATGGCTACACCTTC
CASSLGTGGNNYGYTF
>TRBJ2-7|TRBD1|TRBV6-5|.
TGTGCCAGCAGTTACTCGGGGACAGGCACCTACGAGCAGTACTTC
CASSYSGTGTYEQYF
>TRBJ2-2|.|TRBV23-1|.
TGCGCCAGCACAACGGGACATTTCTCCGCCGGGGAGCTGTTTTTT
CASTTGHFSAGELFF
>TRBJ1-2|.|TRBV3-1/TRBV3-2|.
TGTGCCAGCAGCCAACCCGGGTATGGCTACACCTTC
CASSQPGYGYTF
>TRBJ1-1|TRBD1|TRBV5-1|.
TGCGCCAGCAGTTTACGCGCAGGGGGCTACACTGAAGCTTTCTTT
CASSLRAGGYTEAFF
>TRBJ1-6|.|TRBV5-4|.
TGTGCCAGCAGCCCCGGCCCCCGACCCCAGTCACCCCTCCACTTT
CASSPGPRPQSPLHF
>TRBJ1-5|.|TRBV19|once
TGTGCCAGTAGTACCCGCGGCGGGGGGCGACATCAGCCCCAGCATTTT
CASSTRGGGRHQPQHF
>TRBJ2-3|TRBD2|TRBV6-5|.
TGTGCCAGCAGCCCGGGACTACCAGATACGCAGTATTTT
CASSPGLPDTQYF
>TRBJ2-7|.|TRBV28|.
TGTGCCAGCACCGGGACGCCCACATCGGGCGAGCAGTACTTC
CASTGTPTSGEQYF
>TRBJ2-7|TRBD1|TRBV27|few
TGTGCCAGCAGTCAGCGGGACAGGGTGGGAGAGCAGTACTTC
CASSQRDRVGEQYF
>TRBJ1-3|.|TRBV9|.
TGTGCCAGCAGCGTAGAAGGTTACTCTGGAAACACCATATATTTT
CASSVEGYSGNTIYF
>TRBJ2-7|.|TRBV3-1/TRBV3-2|few
TGTGCCAGCAGCCAAGGTTTAGGGATCTACGAGCAGTACTTC
CASSQGLGIYEQYF
>TRBJ1-1|TRBD1|TRBV3-1/TRBV3-2|.
TGTGCCAGCAGACCGGGACAGGGGGGGTCGGGAGCTTTCTTT
CASRPGQGGSGAFF
>TRBJ1-2|TRBD1|TRBV11-2|.
TGTGCCAGCAGCCGGGGACAGGGGGCAGGCTATGGCTACACCTTC
CASSRGQGAGYGYTF
>TRBJ2-2|.|TRBV7-2|.
TGTGCCAGCAGCTTAGGACTCGGAAACACCGGGGAGCTGTTTTTT
CASSLGLGNTGELFF
>TRBJ1-4|.|TRBV6-5|.
TGTGCCAGCAAAGGTCTCACAAAAGGGGGGGAAAAACTGTTTTTT
CASKGLTKGGEKLFF
>TRBJ2-7|.|TRBV30|.
TGTGCCTGCCTCCGGGACATCCCCTACGAGCAGTACTTC
CACLRDIPYEQYF
>TRBJ1-5|.|TRBV6-5|.
TGTGCCACCCACCCGGGAGGAGATCAGCCCCAGCATTTT
CATHPGGDQPQHF
>TRBJ2-4|.|TRBV4-1|.
TGCGCCAGCAGCCACACCCACCAAGCCAAAAACATTCAGTACTTC
CASSHTHQAKNIQYF
>TRBJ1-3|.|TRBV3-1/TRBV3-2|once
TGTGCCAGCAGCAGGGGTAGTTCTGGAAACACCATATATTTT
CASSRGSSGNTIYF
>TRBJ1-1|TRBD1|TRBV3-1/TRBV3-2|.
TGTGCCAGCAGCCTATCGGACAGGGTTAAAGCTTTCTTT
CASSLSDRVKAFF
>TRBJ2-5|TRBD1|TRBV15|.
TGTGCCACCAGCGGGCCGCGCAGGGGGCTGGGGGAGACCCAGTACTTC
CATSGPRRGLGETQYF
>TRBJ1-2|TRBD1|TRBV7-3|.
TGTGCCAGCAGCCCGGGACAGGGCTATGGCTACACCTTC
CASSPGQGYGYTF
>TRBJ2-7|TRBD2|TRBV5-4|.
TGTGCCAGCAGCTCCGGGACTAGCGGGTCCGGAGGCTACGAGCAGTACTTC
CASSSGTSGSGGYEQYF
>TRBJ1-2|.|TRBV5-1|.
TGCGCCAGCTCCCGGGACACCCAGCGTCTAATGGAAGGCTACACCTTC
CASSRDTQRLMEGYTF
>TRBJ2-7|.|TRBV6-1|once
TGTGCCAGCAGTGATAAATCGAGGACACCCTCCTACGAGCAGTACTTC
CASSDKSRTPSYEQYF
>TRBJ2-1|TRBD2|TRBV7-3|.
TGTGCCAGCAGCTCCGTAGTTGCGGGGACTACCCTAGGGAATGAGCAGTTCTTC
CASSSVVAGTTLGNEQFF
>TRBJ2-1|.|TRBV13|.
TGTGCCAGCAGACCCGGGGAGTCAGCTGATGAGCAGTTCTTC
CASRPGESADEQFF
>TRBJ1-6|.|TRBV7-2|few
TGTGCCAGCAGCCCCTCAGTACAGGGTGGAAATTCACCCCTCCACTTT
CASSPSVQGGNSPLHF
>TRBJ2-6|.|TRBV19|.
TGTGCCAGTAGCGCAGGGGGGACTGGGGCCAACGTCCTGACTTTC
CASSAGGTGANVLTF
>TRBJ1-1|.|TRBV5-1|.
TGCGCCAGCAGCCCGGACACCCTGAACACTGAAGCTTTCTTT
CASSPDTLNTEAFF
>TRBJ1-2|TRBD1|TRBV19|.
TGTGCCAGTAGGACCTCGAGGACAGGGCGTACAGCTAACTATGGCTACACCTTC
CASRTSRTGRTANYGYTF
>TRBJ1-2|.|TRBV6-5|.
TGTGCCAGCAGTTACTCCCCCTATGTCTATGGCTACACCTTC
CASSYSPYVYGYTF
>TRBJ1-6|TRBD1|TRBV19|once
TGTGCCAGCCGCTCATCCGGGACAGGGAATTCACCCCTCCACTTT
CASRSSGTGNSPLHF
>TRBJ1-5|.|TRBV6-5|.
TGTGCCAGCAGCGCAGGTCCCAACGGTCAGCCCCAGCATTTT
CASSAGPNGQPQHF
>TRBJ2-7|.|TRBV5-6|.
TGTGCCAGCAGCCCTCAGGGGGGTGAGCAGTACTTC
CASSPQGGEQYF
>TRBJ2-7|.|TRBV3-1/TRBV3-2|.
TGTGCCAGCAGCACCCGGGACAAGGGATCCTACGAGCAGTACTTC
CASSTRDKGSYEQYF
>TRBJ2-5|TRBD2|TRBV20-1|.
TGCAGTGCTAGTGGGACTAGCGGGGGTGGGGAGACCCAGTACTTC
CSASGTSGGGETQYF
>TRBJ2-1|TRBD1|TRBV7-3|.
TGTGCCAGCAGCTTAAATTCCGGGACAGGGTTCAATGAGCAGTTCTTC
CASSLNSGTGFNEQFF
>TRBJ2-1|.|TRBV7-3|.
TGTGCCAGCACCCAAATCAGGGACCTGTTCTTC
CASTQIRDLFF
>TRBJ1-1|TRBD1|TRBV6-5|.
TGTGCCAGCAGTTACCTGGACAGGGGAAGCACTGAAGCTTTCTTT
CASSYLDRGSTEAFF
>TRBJ2-2|.|TRBV15|.
TGTGCCACCAGCAGAGATGGGGGGAACACCGGGGAGCTGTTTTTT
CATSRDGGNTGELFF
>TRBJ2-1|.|TRBV6-5|few
TGTGCCAGCAGAAGGACATTCGCCCTGCTGGATGAGCAGTTCTTC
CASRRTFALLDEQFF
>TRBJ2-5|.|TRBV3-1/TRBV3-2|.
TGTGCCAGCAGCCAAGATCCCATCGGGACCCAGTACTTC
CASSQDPIGTQYF
>TRBJ1-1|.|TRBV19|.
TGTGCCAGTAGTATTATAGGGGGCACTGAAGCTTTCTTT
CASSIIGGTEAFF
>TRBJ2-3|TRBD2|TRBV20-1|.
TGCAGTGCTAGTGTAGCGGGGTTATCCGATACGCAGTATTTT
CSASVAGLSDTQYF
>TRBJ1-1|TRBD1|TRBV6-5|.
TGTGCCAGCAGCCCAGGTGGACAGGGAGGCACTGAAGCTTTCTTT
CASSPGGQGGTEAFF
>TRBJ2-3|TRBD1|TRBV28|.
TGTGCCACCTCAAGGGACAGAGGCACAGATACGCAGTATTTT
CATSRDRGTDTQYF